Listed here are 11 T cell receptor beta chains from one sample, sequenced in a study of response to subunit inactivated influenza vaccine. TCRdb re-called the RT-PCR reads through MiXCR, storing one row per CDR3 protein. Seen here are about half a million distinct CDR3 sequences, about 25% observed once, and the top ten hold approximately 2%. The source was CD4+ T cells sorted from PBMCs, collected less than 6 days after vaccination. All receptors derive from a man between 50 and 59 years old who received an inactivated influenza vaccine.

This clonotype occurred a few times. This chain joins TRBV5-1 and TRBJ2-3; D not certain. Germline loops: CDR1 SGHRS, CDR2 YFSETQ. The CDR3 sequence is 16 residues long. Trimming left V 2 bases short and J 0 bases short, with 13 bases between. CDR3 DNA: TGCGCCAGCAGCTTAAAAGGGCCGGTTAGCACAGATACGCAGTATTTT. Protein product: CASSLKGPVSTDTQYF. Based on the CDR3 plus reference TRBV5-1 and TRBJ2-3, the full variable domain is KAGVTQTPRYLIKTRGQQVTLSCSPISGHRSVSWYQQTPGQGLQFLFEYFSETQRNKGNFPGRFSGRQFSNSRSEMNVSTLELGDSALYLCASSLKGPVSTDTQYFGPGTRLTVL.

Only a few counts were recorded for this clonotype. The V and J genes are TRBV12-3 or TRBV12-4 and TRBJ2-3, with a possible D match to TRBD1 (5 bases). Trimming pared 3 bases from V and 8 bases from J, leaving 9 bases between. The CDR3 runs 12 residues. CDR3 nucleotides: TGTGCCAGCAGTTTGGACACCGGTACGCAGTATTTT. Its protein is CASSLDTGTQYF.

The V and J genes are TRBV7-9 and TRBJ2-7; D may be TRBD1 (6 bases). Germline V gene data show CDR1 as SEHNR and CDR2 as FQNEAQ (reference sequence). V was shortened by 4 bases and J by 6 bases, with 10 bases between the two germline ends. This CDR3 spans 12 amino acids. The CDR3 sequence: CASSSGEREQYF. The CDR3 region has the DNA TGTGCCAGCAGCTCAGGGGAGCGCGAGCAGTACTTC.

This chain connects TRBV24-1 to TRBJ2-3; either TRBD1 or TRBD2 may supply D (5 bases each). V lost 4 bases and J 1 base, leaving 8 bases between the germline ends. Per the germline V gene, CDR1 is KGHDR and CDR2 is SFDVKD. The CDR3 is 14 amino acids. The CDR3 protein is CATSERGRTDTQYF. CDR3 in DNA: TGTGCCACCAGTGAGAGGGGACGCACAGATACGCAGTATTTT.

This clonotype was detected a few times. The chain has TRBV14 and TRBJ2-3; D is unclear. Germline CDR1 and CDR2: SGHDN and FVKESK. The CDR3 runs to 14 residues. V lost 2 bases and J lost 2, with 8 bases in between. The CDR3 loop is CASSQQIHTDTQYF. The CDR3 DNA sequence: TGTGCCAGCAGCCAACAGATCCACACAGATACGCAGTATTTT.

V gene TRBV24-1 combines with J gene TRBJ2-2, with 8 nucleotides matching TRBD1. The CDR3 loop spans 15 amino acids. From germline, CDR1 is KGHDR and CDR2 SFDVKD. Trimming removed 3 bases from V and 5 bases from J; junction bases left unmatched: 4. The CDR3 protein is CATSDTGGRTGELFF. DNA for the CDR3: TGTGCCACCAGTGATACAGGGGGTCGGACCGGGGAGCTGTTTTTT.

The chain joins TRBV7-9 to TRBJ2-5; TRBD1 matches at 9 bases. Per germline, CDR1 SEHNR and CDR2 FQNEAQ (reference sequence). This CDR3 is 16 amino acids long. Trimming took 3 bases from V and 5 from J; bases not matched to a gene: 10. For the CDR3, the DNA is TGTGCCAGCAGCTTGGGACAGGGAATTCGGATGGAGACCCAGTACTTC. Translated: CASSLGQGIRMETQYF.

This clonotype was counted a few times. The J gene is TRBJ2-7, the V gene TRBV3-1; perhaps D is TRBD1 or TRBD2 (5 bases each). The V and J ends lost 1 base and 9 bases respectively, with 13 bases between them. The CDR3 sequence is 13 residues long. Looked up from germline, CDR1 is LGHDT and CDR2 is YNNKEL (reference sequence). The CDR3 DNA reads TGTGCCAGCAGCCAAGCAAGGCCGGGACGGCAGTACTTC. Protein: CASSQARPGRQYF.

This rearrangement joins TRBV5-1 to TRBJ2-3; D may be TRBD2 (6 bases). V was trimmed by 1 base and J by 6 bases, leaving 15 bases between them. Germline loops: CDR1 SGHRS, CDR2 YFSETQ. CDR3 length: 15 amino acids. For the CDR3, the DNA is TGCGCCAGCAGCTTGATCCCGGGAGTGGGCGATACGCAGTATTTT. Protein sequence: CASSLIPGVGDTQYF.

There are a few counts of this clonotype. The chain links TRBV28 to TRBJ2-7; TRBD1 aligns across 11 bases. V lost 7 bases, J lost 3 bases, and 8 bases stayed unmatched. The CDR3 consists of 15 residues. Germline CDR1 and CDR2: MDHEN and SYDVKM. CDR3: CASTPAGQGVYEQYF. For the CDR3, the DNA is TGTGCCAGCACTCCTGCGGGACAGGGGGTCTACGAGCAGTACTTC.

This clonotype showed up just a few times. The chain employs TRBV28 and TRBJ2-3; D remains unclear. The CDR3 runs to 15 residues. Deletions cut 11 bases from V and 0 bases from J, with 18 bases between. Germline CDR1 is MDHEN and CDR2 is SYDVKM. CDR3 residues: CAVQTGSSSTDTQYF. CDR3 in DNA: TGTGCCGTACAGACGGGCAGCTCAAGCACAGATACGCAGTATTTT.